This TCR beta chain was captured in a study of spatial heterogeneity in lung cancer (dated by TCRdb to between 2018 and 2021). General notes on the study: Beta-chain transcripts were consistently detected in greater numbers than alpha-chain transcripts, which likely reflected higher beta-chain transcript abundance. TCR transcript counts in tumor regions correlated strongly with a T cell transcriptional module score from matched bulk RNA-seq. In the raw uncorrected reads, each unique combination of TCR and UMI appeared on average more than ten times. The study quantitatively compared TCR alpha and beta repertoires across multiple tumor regions, matched nontumor lung and blood in non-small cell lung cancer. Nonsynonymous mutation counts, determined by whole-exome sequencing of tumor tissue, were related to TCR repertoire features. At surgery, both alpha and beta chains were TCR-sequenced in around 240 tumor regions, 64 matched nontumor lung samples and 56 PBMC samples.

Libraries were prepared through 5' RACE. These reads were obtained on a NextSeq 500. To allow correction of PCR and sequencing errors, the TCR library protocol tagged every TCR cDNA molecule with a unique molecular identifier. From the authors' description of their analysis: TCR identification, UMI-based error correction and CDR3 extraction were all carried out with Decombinator tools. TCRs above a frequency of 2 per 1,000, corresponding to the top 1% of the tumor frequency distribution, were defined as expanded. Expanded tumor TCRs were classed as regional if statistically deemed absent (corrected P<0.05) from at least one tumor region, otherwise ubiquitous. Rényi diversity was computed with the R vegan package after subsampling each repertoire 100 times to 5,000 TCRs. CDR3 similarity networks were built from amino acid triplet string-kernel similarity, connecting CDR3s with pairwise similarity above 0.82. Starting from the raw public reads, TCRdb applied fastp trimming at Q25, assembled clones with MiXCR and retained in-frame beta chains. Under each unique CDR3 protein, matching rows form one entry showing the most common genes and DNA. TCRdb's processing, not the study's, gives the V and J calls here. The sample table contains approximately 23,000 distinct CDR3 sequences; only one count was recorded for about 4.9% of them. The biggest ten clones account for roughly a tenth of the sample.

Study-wide conclusions, independent of this receptor: Confirming at a functional level the hypothesis that regional TCRs recognize regional mutations was considered to require additional single-cell paired TCR alpha and beta sequencing. A correlation was observed between the number of expanded intratumoral alpha and beta TCRs and the tumor nonsynonymous mutation count. TCR-seq coverage of tumor T cells was estimated at only roughly 7.7% for alpha chains and less than 15% for beta chains. The count of ubiquitous expanded TCRs correlated with the count of ubiquitous nonsynonymous mutations, and the count of regional expanded TCRs correlated with the count of regional nonsynonymous mutations.

This clonotype was seen more than once but under ten times. The antigen it binds to is not known. Base-call qualities are not available, and no considerably larger clone is one nucleotide away. As encoded in the germline V gene (reference sequence), CDR1 is SEHNR while CDR2 is FQNEAQ. The CDR3, from cysteine to phenylalanine, totals 15 residues. Only the CDR3 portion is preserved as DNA: 45 bases, with reading frame beginning at the first base. V lost 5 bases and J lost 7 bases; the stretch between them is 17 bases long. In the paper's terms, the time point label means: sample taken at primary tumor resection. The donors were approximately 70 patients from the lung TRACERx cohort who had early-stage, untreated non-small cell lung cancer. For TCR sequencing, whole RNA was extracted from tumor and nontumor lung tissue, or from cryopreserved PBMC samples, and no cell sorting was done. Only patients for whom sufficient RNA was available from at least two tumor regions were selected for TCR sequencing. Before selection, tumor and adjacent nontumor lung specimens were reviewed by a lung pathologist.

This clonotype originated in a male donor with early-stage non-small cell lung cancer. The chain was built from TRBV7-9 and TRBJ1-4; tentative D gene TRBD1, with 5 bases matching. Source: lung tumor tissue, taken at surgery. The CDR3 in this case is CASSTLTLGGEKLFF. The bases are TGTGCCAGCAGCACCTTGACCCTGGGGGGTGAAAAACTGTTTTTT.